Listed below are T cell receptor beta chains from one sample, sequenced in a study of shared clonotypes between healthy human individuals. Here immunoSEQ multiplex PCR was the method, and the copy in TCRdb shows in-frame clones only, minus some. The table includes about 470,000 clones, around 79% detected once. Sequencing used PBMCs. Source of these receptors: a woman in her thirties or forties in good health. Some clones in this sample may be carry-over from other donors' samples. Both conserved end residues are part of each CDR3. D genes are given only for firm matches. Where a row states a size, it is once, few, many or the class of an expanded clone; other rows omit it.

d_gene	abundance	v_gene	j_gene	CDR3aa	CDR3nt
TRBD1	NA	TRBV6-5	TRBJ2-1	CASSYSNRGPYNEQFF	TGTGCCAGCAGTTATTCGAACAGGGGGCCGTACAATGAGCAGTTCTTC
TRBD2	NA	TRBV18	TRBJ2-1	CASSPTGGAAYNEQFF	TGTGCCAGCTCACCCACGGGGGGGGCCGCCTACAATGAGCAGTTCTTC
NA	NA	TRBV7-6	TRBJ1-4	CASSLGWDEKLFF	TGTGCCAGCAGCTTAGGTTGGGATGAAAAACTGTTTTTT
NA	NA	TRBV6-6	TRBJ1-1	CASESKGVNTEAFF	TGTGCCAGCGAATCCAAGGGCGTGAACACTGAAGCTTTCTTT
NA	NA	TRBV28	TRBJ2-5	CASSLMGSQVQETQYF	TGTGCCAGCAGTTTAATGGGTAGCCAGGTACAAGAGACCCAGTACTTC
NA	NA	TRBV11-1	TRBJ2-1	CASTYRDSYNEQFF	TGTGCCAGCACCTACAGAGACTCCTACAATGAGCAGTTCTTC
NA	NA	TRBV7-2	TRBJ2-7	CASSLDTGEQYF	TGTGCCAGCAGCTTAGATACAGGGGAGCAGTACTTC
TRBD2	NA	TRBV5-1	TRBJ2-7	CASSLLAGGQTYEQYF	TGCGCCAGCAGCTTGCTAGCGGGAGGGCAAACCTACGAGCAGTACTTC
NA	NA	TRBV19	TRBJ1-3	CASSLGTVSGGNTIYF	TGTGCCAGTAGTCTAGGGACGGTCTCCGGAGGAAACACCATATATTTT
TRBD2	once	TRBV4-2	TRBJ2-1	CASSPTTGGSVVNEQFF	TGTGCCAGCAGCCCGACGACGGGCGGGAGTGTCGTAAATGAGCAGTTCTTC
TRBD2	NA	TRBV7-8	TRBJ2-3	CASSLGLAEGNTQYF	TGTGCCAGCAGCTTAGGGCTAGCGGAGGGAAATACGCAGTATTTT
TRBD2	NA	TRBV11-3	TRBJ2-3	CASSSTSGGDTQYF	TGTGCCAGCAGCTCGACTAGCGGAGGAGATACGCAGTATTTT
NA	NA	TRBV5-6	TRBJ2-2	CASSLDPQNTGELFF	TGTGCCAGCAGCTTGGACCCACAGAACACCGGGGAGCTGTTTTTT
NA	NA	TRBV19	TRBJ2-7	CASSMGREQYF	TGTGCCAGTAGTATGGGGCGCGAGCAGTACTTC
NA	NA	TRBV14	TRBJ1-2	CASSPHRLLRASNYGYTF	TGTGCCAGCAGCCCCCATCGGCTGTTGAGGGCCTCTAACTATGGCTACACCTTC
TRBD1	NA	TRBV27	TRBJ2-2	CASSGQGTTGELFF	TGTGCCAGCAGCGGACAGGGGACGACCGGGGAGCTGTTTTTT
NA	NA	TRBV25-1	TRBJ1-2	CASSELARAYGYTF	TGTGCCAGCAGTGAATTGGCTAGGGCCTATGGCTACACCTTC
TRBD2	once	TRBV7-3	TRBJ2-5	CASSFGGQETQYF	TGTGCCAGCAGCTTCGGGGGGCAAGAGACCCAGTACTTC
NA	NA	TRBV7-6	TRBJ2-1	CASSPFFAGAYNEQFF	TGTGCCAGCAGCCCCTTCTTCGCGGGCGCTTACAATGAGCAGTTCTTC
NA	NA	TRBV7-2	TRBJ2-1	CASSLTGHEQFF	TGTGCCAGCAGCTTGACGGGACATGAGCAGTTCTTC
NA	few	TRBV6-1	TRBJ1-1	CASSEIGVEAFF	TGTGCCAGCAGTGAAATTGGGGTGGAAGCTTTCTTT
TRBD2	NA	TRBV11-2	TRBJ2-1	CASSYRREVPNEQFF	TGTGCCAGCAGTTACAGGCGGGAGGTTCCCAATGAGCAGTTCTTC
NA	NA	TRBV6-5	TRBJ2-5	CASSLGTRLETQYF	TGTGCCAGCAGTCTCGGGACCCGGCTAGAGACCCAGTACTTC
TRBD2	few	TRBV9	TRBJ2-5	CASSRGTSGETQYF	TGTGCCAGCAGCAGAGGGACTAGCGGCGAGACCCAGTACTTC
NA	many	TRBV5-4	TRBJ2-7	CASSLGNSYEQYF	TGTGCCAGCAGCTTAGGCAATTCCTACGAGCAGTACTTC
NA	NA	TRBV5-8	TRBJ1-1	CASDYGENTEAFF	TGTGCCAGCGATTACGGGGAGAACACTGAAGCTTTCTTT
NA	NA	TRBV5-1	TRBJ1-1	CASSFGQGFAEAFF	TGCGCCAGCAGCTTTGGTCAGGGGTTCGCTGAAGCTTTCTTT
TRBD1	once	TRBV10-3	TRBJ2-1	CAISESRQGSNEQFF	TGTGCCATCAGTGAGTCCCGACAGGGCAGCAATGAGCAGTTCTTC
NA	NA	TRBV11-3	TRBJ2-7	CASSSRGGKQYF	TGTGCCAGCAGCTCAAGAGGGGGTAAGCAGTACTTC
TRBD1	NA	TRBV7-2	TRBJ2-7	CASSLSRDRGPEQYF	TGTGCCAGCAGCTTGAGCCGGGACAGGGGGCCCGAGCAGTACTTC
NA	NA	TRBV7-9	TRBJ2-5	CASSLWDIETQYF	TGTGCCAGCAGCTTGTGGGATATCGAGACCCAGTACTTC
TRBD2	NA	TRBV5-1	TRBJ2-2	CASRPAGGPPNTGELFF	TGCGCCAGCAGACCCGCGGGAGGCCCCCCGAACACCGGGGAGCTGTTTTTT
NA	NA	TRBV6-5	TRBJ2-7	CASSYSRASEQYF	TGTGCCAGCAGTTACTCGAGGGCTAGCGAGCAGTACTTC
NA	NA	TRBV28	TRBJ1-4	CASSPRGAGGKLFF	TGTGCCAGCAGTCCAAGGGGGGCTGGCGGAAAACTGTTTTTT
TRBD1	NA	TRBV7-9	TRBJ1-3	CASSLDRGSGNTIYF	TGTGCCAGCAGCCTAGACAGGGGCTCTGGAAACACCATATATTTT
NA	NA	TRBV15	TRBJ2-7	CATSRGDRVSYEQYF	TGTGCCACCAGCAGAGGTGACCGGGTATCCTACGAGCAGTACTTC
TRBD1	NA	TRBV7-9	TRBJ1-1	CASSVDRELGEAFF	TGTGCCAGCAGCGTTGACAGGGAACTTGGTGAAGCTTTCTTT
NA	NA	TRBV7-8	TRBJ1-2	CASSLFPAGNYGYTF	TGTGCCAGCAGCTTATTTCCGGCGGGGAACTATGGCTACACCTTC
NA	NA	TRBV10-2	TRBJ2-7	CASKEQGAPYEQYF	TGCGCCAGCAAGGAGCAGGGAGCTCCCTACGAGCAGTACTTC
TRBD2	NA	TRBV5-1	TRBJ2-5	CASTRGGMRGQETQYF	TGCGCCAGCACCCGTGGCGGTATGCGGGGGCAAGAGACCCAGTACTTC
NA	NA	TRBV9	TRBJ2-5	CASSVVGGRGETQYF	TGTGCCAGCAGCGTAGTAGGAGGCAGGGGCGAGACCCAGTACTTC
NA	NA	TRBV7-8	TRBJ1-1	CASSFNMNTEAFF	TGTGCCAGCAGCTTTAATATGAACACTGAAGCTTTCTTT
TRBD2	NA	TRBV6-5	TRBJ2-7	CASSPIAGVVYEQYF	TGTGCCAGCAGTCCGATAGCGGGAGTGGTGTACGAGCAGTACTTC
TRBD1	NA	TRBV7-9	TRBJ2-5	CASSLVGQGVAGTQYF	TGTGCCAGCAGCTTAGTTGGACAGGGGGTTGCGGGGACCCAGTACTTC
NA	NA	TRBV2	TRBJ2-7	CASLGTRDEQYF	TGTGCCAGCCTCGGGACTCGGGACGAGCAGTACTTC
NA	few	TRBV30	TRBJ1-5	CAWSGGNQPQHF	TGTGCCTGGAGTGGAGGCAATCAGCCCCAGCATTTT
TRBD2	NA	TRBV5-1	TRBJ2-2	CASSLVASGDLGTGELFF	TGCGCCAGCAGCTTGGTGGCTAGCGGCGATCTGGGCACCGGGGAGCTGTTTTTT
NA	NA	TRBV11-2	TRBJ2-2	CASSFGQGFNTGELFF	TGTGCCAGCAGCTTTGGGCAGGGCTTTAACACCGGGGAGCTGTTTTTT
NA	NA	TRBV10-3	TRBJ2-7	CAISRKNLWDEQYF	TGTGCCATCAGCCGAAAAAACCTATGGGACGAGCAGTACTTC
NA	NA	TRBV7-9	TRBJ2-5	CASSLVTGQETQYF	TGTGCCAGCAGCTTAGTTACGGGCCAAGAGACCCAGTACTTC
NA	few	TRBV29-1	TRBJ1-5	CSASGPADNQPQHF	TGCAGCGCCTCGGGTCCCGCGGATAATCAGCCCCAGCATTTT
TRBD1	few	TRBV19	TRBJ1-5	CASSTAGTGGRQPQHF	TGTGCCAGTAGTACCGCCGGGACAGGCGGGCGTCAGCCCCAGCATTTT